One sample yielded the 26 T cell receptor beta chains listed below, sequenced in a study of T-cell reconstitution after alpha-beta-depleted transplantation in children. Unique molecular identifiers were built into the TCRbeta library. TCRdb ran MiXCR on the PCR reads and lists one entry per CDR3 protein. In the table there are approximately 1,000,000 distinct CDR3 sequences, around 30% of which are singletons. Specimen: PBMCs, mostly from graft donor cells, collected 360 days after TCRalphabeta/CD19-depleted stem cell transplant. The source is a boy under two years old who had a stem cell transplant for SCID, so the T cells may come from the graft donor.

This clonotype was observed a few times. The rearrangement joins TRBV7-9 to TRBJ2-3; D gene uncertain. CDR3 length: 15 amino acids. Germline CDR1 reads SEHNR; CDR2 reads FQNEAQ (reference sequence). Trimming shortened V by 3 bases and J by 0 bases, and 10 bases separated the two germline ends. The CDR3 spells CASSLRLLSTDTQYF. In DNA form, the CDR3 reads TGTGCCAGCAGCTTGAGACTTCTCAGCACAGATACGCAGTATTTT.

This clonotype has at least ten counts. This chain links TRBV7-2 with TRBJ2-1; 7 bases agree with TRBD2. Germline V gene data show CDR1 as SGHTA and CDR2 as FQGNSA. This CDR3 region has 15 residues. The junction had 8 bases not matched to a gene; V was cut back by 1 base and J by 8 bases. The CDR3 sequence: CASSLVGGGPHEQFF. The CDR3 DNA reads as TGTGCCAGCAGCTTAGTGGGCGGGGGTCCGCATGAGCAGTTCTTC. Based on the CDR3 plus reference TRBV7-2 and TRBJ2-1, the full variable domain is GAGVSQSPSNKVTEKGKDVELRCDPISGHTALYWYRQSLGQGLEFLIYFQGNSAPDKSGLPSDRFSAERTGGSVSTLTIQRTQQEDSAVYLCASSLVGGGPHEQFFGPGTRLTVL.

This clonotype turned up a few times. The V gene is TRBV12-3 or TRBV12-4, the J gene TRBJ1-2, with a tentative D call TRBD1 (6 bases). The germline V and J ends were trimmed by 7 bases and 4 bases, with 19 bases remaining between them. The CDR3 is made up of 15 amino acids. The CDR3 spells CASTRGQPNSYGYTF. The DNA of the CDR3 is TGTGCCAGCACCCGAGGACAGCCCAACTCCTATGGCTACACCTTC.

There are a few counts of this clonotype. V and J are TRBV7-9 and TRBJ2-3; no clear D gene. The CDR3 runs to 16 residues. V dropped 5 bases and J dropped 2 bases, with 17 bases sitting between them. The germline CDR1 and CDR2 sequences are SEHNR and FQNEAQ (reference sequence). In DNA form, the CDR3 reads TGTGCCAGCAGCCCCGTAGGGCTAGGGTACACAGATACGCAGTATTTT. Translation gives CASSPVGLGYTDTQYF.

This clonotype was seen a handful of times. At one of its ends the junction is not consistent with the germline gene, which may arise from a read error. The chain has TRBV4-2 and TRBJ2-5; 7 nucleotides match TRBD2. In germline, CDR1 is LGHNA, CDR2 YNFKEQ. The length of the CDR3 is 14 residues. The CDR3 here is CASSQGRAQETQYF. CDR3 coding DNA: TGTGCCAGCAGTCAAGGGAGGGCGCAAGAGACCCAGTACTTC.

The rearrangement uses TRBV5-1 and TRBJ1-5, with D possibly matching TRBD1 (5 bases). Germline CDR1 is SGHRS and CDR2 is YFSETQ. The CDR3 extends over 15 amino acids. Trimming removed 0 bases from V and 4 bases from J, with 11 bases in between. The CDR3 region has the DNA TGCGCCAGCAGCTTGGACGGGGCTGGGAATCAGCCCCAGCATTTT. Amino acids: CASSLDGAGNQPQHF.

This clonotype was observed a handful of times. This chain uses TRBV12-3 or TRBV12-4 with TRBJ2-5; D is unresolved. V was shortened by 7 bases and J by 4 bases, with 16 bases between the two germline ends. The CDR3 is made up of 14 amino acids. The CDR3 sequence is CASTPKRAAETQYF. CDR3 nucleotides: TGTGCCAGCACCCCTAAACGGGCTGCAGAGACCCAGTACTTC.

The table lists this clonotype with a few counts. The rearrangement uses TRBV20-1 and TRBJ1-3; a possible D gene is TRBD1 (5 bases). V was pared by 6 bases and J by 0 bases, with 6 bases between. Germline CDR1 and CDR2: DFQATT and SNEGSKA (reference sequence). CDR3 length equals 12 residues. CDR3 in DNA: TGCAGTGCGGGGGGCTCTGGAAACACCATATATTTT. This codes for CSAGGSGNTIYF.

This clonotype was counted between two and nine times. J is TRBJ2-1 and V is TRBV27; TRBD1 matches 7 bases. From germline, CDR1 is MNHEY and CDR2 SMNVEV (reference sequence). This CDR3 has 15 residues. Trimming at V came to 6 bases and at J to 3 bases, leaving 8 bases not matched to a gene. Written as DNA, the CDR3 is TGTGCCAGCAGCTTTACAGGGGCTAACTACAATGAGCAGTTCTTC. This encodes CASSFTGANYNEQFF.

This clonotype was seen a handful of times. The chain uses TRBV9 and TRBJ2-1; D unclear. This CDR3 spans 14 amino acids. V shed 3 bases and J shed 5 bases, with 12 bases lying between them. Germline CDR1 reads SGDLS; CDR2 reads YYNGEE. The CDR3: CASSGNGQNNEQFF. CDR3 coding DNA: TGTGCCAGCAGCGGTAACGGGCAAAACAATGAGCAGTTCTTC.

This clonotype showed up many times. The rearrangement joins TRBV28 to TRBJ1-2, with TRBD1 as a possible D gene (6 bases). Between the trimmed V and J ends, which lost 6 bases and 0 bases, there was a span of 14 bases. From germline, CDR1 is MDHEN and CDR2 SYDVKM. This CDR3 is built from 15 residues. The CDR3 DNA is TGTGCCAGCAGACGTCGGGGGCACACTAACTATGGCTACACCTTC. Protein sequence: CASRRRGHTNYGYTF.

This clonotype appeared many times. The chain employs TRBV6-5 and TRBJ2-2, with 8 bases identical to TRBD2. Germline CDR1 is MNHEY and CDR2 is SVGAGI. The J segment lost 6 bases and the V segment lost 0 bases, leaving 3 bases of the junction unmatched. The CDR3 contains 15 residues. The CDR3 sequence: CASSYSLAGSGELFF. The CDR3 coding sequence is TGTGCCAGCAGTTACTCCTTAGCGGGGTCCGGGGAGCTGTTTTTT.

This clonotype was seen only a few times. The chain has TRBV20-1 and TRBJ2-5; 9 bases are shared with TRBD2. Germline CDR1 reads DFQATT; CDR2 reads SNEGSKA (reference sequence). The length of the CDR3 is 14 residues. V was pared by 6 bases and J by 1 base, with 6 bases of the junction left unmatched. The chain's CDR3 is CSAPELAGQETQYF. The DNA for the CDR3 is TGCAGTGCCCCGGAACTAGCGGGCCAAGAGACCCAGTACTTC.

The V and J genes are TRBV12-3 or TRBV12-4 and TRBJ2-7; D could derive from TRBD1 or TRBD2 (5 bases each). There are 16 residues in the CDR3. The V end lost 1 base, the J end lost 2 bases, and 15 bases lay between the germline ends. The CDR3 protein is CASSLGSGRLTYEQYF. The CDR3 DNA follows: TGTGCCAGCAGTTTAGGTTCGGGGCGATTAACCTACGAGCAGTACTTC.

The chain carries TRBV10-3 and TRBJ2-7, with TRBD2 as a possible D gene (6 bases). There are 11 residues in the CDR3. The germline V and J ends were trimmed by 10 bases and 4 bases, with 11 bases remaining between them. In germline, CDR1 is ENHRY, CDR2 SYGVKD. The CDR3 nucleotides are TGTGCCAGCGGCCGGGAGTACGAGCAGTACTTC. It specifies CASGREYEQYF.

The rearrangement uses TRBV7-6 and TRBJ2-1, with 9 positions matching TRBD2. The V and J ends lost 6 bases and 1 base, in that order; junction bases with no gene match: 10. Germline CDR1 and CDR2: SGHVS and FNYEAQ. CDR3 size: 17 residues. DNA of the CDR3: TGTGCCAGCAGGCCCCGTAGCGGGGGTCTTTCCTACAATGAGCAGTTCTTC. This codes for CASRPRSGGLSYNEQFF.

The CDR3 DNA is TGTGCCAGCAGTATCGACCTGAACACTGAAGCTTTCTTT. Amino acid sequence: CASSIDLNTEAFF. The chain carries TRBV2 and TRBJ1-1; D remains ambiguous. This CDR3 has 13 amino acids. Trimming shortened V by 5 bases and J by 0 bases, and 7 bases separated the two germline ends. Germline CDR1 is SNHLY and CDR2 is FYNNEI. The whole variable domain, remainder taken from reference TRBV2 and TRBJ1-1, is EPEVTQTPSHQVTQMGQEVILRCVPISNHLYFYWYRQILGQKVEFLVSFYNNEISEKSEIFDDQFSVERPDGSNFTLKIRSTKLEDSAMYFCASSIDLNTEAFFGQGTRLTVV.

The chain couples TRBV5-1 to TRBJ2-4, with 13 bases lining up with TRBD2. In germline, CDR1 is SGHRS, CDR2 YFSETQ. This CDR3 is 20 amino acids long. V shed 0 bases, J shed 0 bases, and the junction held 9 bases outside the gene matches. CDR3 sequence (DNA): TGCGCCAGCAGCTTGGGGGCTGGACTAGCGGGGGACCTAGCCAAAAACATTCAGTACTTC. Translating gives CASSLGAGLAGDLAKNIQYF.

This clonotype was detected a few times. The chain joins TRBV6-1 to TRBJ2-7; no clear D gene. Trimming removed 6 bases from V and 0 bases from J, with 9 bases in between. Germline CDR1 and CDR2: MNHNS and SASEGT. The CDR3 is 13 amino acids. Written as DNA, the CDR3 is TGTGCCAGCAGCCTAGAGCTCTCCTACGAGCAGTACTTC. It translates to CASSLELSYEQYF.

This clonotype occurred a few times. The chain links TRBV10-3 to TRBJ1-4; no clear D gene. Trimming stripped 3 bases from V and 8 bases from J, with 13 bases between. CDR1 ENHRY and CDR2 SYGVKD come from the germline V gene. This CDR3 has 14 residues. Here the CDR3 reads CAISDGQYGEKLFF. In nucleotides, the CDR3 is TGTGCCATCAGTGACGGGCAATATGGGGAAAAACTGTTTTTT.

The chain joins TRBV18 to TRBJ1-1, with D uncertain. CDR1 and CDR2 (germline): KGHSH, LQKENI. Trimming stripped 5 bases from V and 0 bases from J, with 13 bases between. CDR3 length: 15 amino acids. The CDR3 nucleotides read TGTGCCAGCTCAGTTGGGGTAACCCTGAACACTGAAGCTTTCTTT. This sequence encodes CASSVGVTLNTEAFF.

In this sample, this clonotype turned up many times. The V call is TRBV27, the J call TRBJ2-1; the match to TRBD2 covers 9 bases. With 3 bases clipped from V and 4 bases from J, the junction kept 10 bases outside the gene matches. This CDR3 contains 17 residues. Germline CDR1 is MNHEY and CDR2 is SMNVEV (reference sequence). The CDR3 DNA reads as TGTGCCAGCAGTTTGCTTCGAGCGGGGGGCAAGTACAATGAGCAGTTCTTC. This sequence encodes CASSLLRAGGKYNEQFF.

The table lists this clonotype with a few counts. The rearrangement uses TRBV5-1 and TRBJ2-6; tentatively, D is TRBD2 (6 bases). Germline assignment: CDR1 SGHRS and CDR2 YFSETQ. This CDR3 comprises 16 residues. Trimming shortened V by 0 bases and J by 1 base, and 8 bases separated the two germline ends. The chain's CDR3 is CASSLEGTSGANVLTF. The CDR3 nucleotides read TGCGCCAGCAGCTTGGAGGGGACTTCTGGGGCCAACGTCCTGACTTTC. Supplemented by reference TRBV5-1 and TRBJ2-6, the full variable domain reads KAGVTQTPRYLIKTRGQQVTLSCSPISGHRSVSWYQQTPGQGLQFLFEYFSETQRNKGNFPGRFSGRQFSNSRSEMNVSTLELGDSALYLCASSLEGTSGANVLTFGAGSRLTVL.

This chain links TRBV15 with TRBJ1-1; D gene ambiguous. Germline assignment: CDR1 LNHNV and CDR2 YYDKDF (reference sequence). This CDR3 has 16 residues. V lost 2 bases to trimming and J lost 0 bases, with 13 bases between them. The chain's CDR3 is CATSRFRTTMNTEAFF. The CDR3 coding sequence is TGTGCCACCAGCAGATTCCGGACCACCATGAACACTGAAGCTTTCTTT.

J is TRBJ2-3 and V is TRBV27; the D gene could be TRBD1 or TRBD2 (5 bases each). The germline V and J ends were trimmed by 5 bases and 6 bases, with 24 bases remaining between them. Germline CDR1 is MNHEY and CDR2 is SMNVEV (reference sequence). This CDR3 spans 17 amino acids. This CDR3 is CASSPGPRRGYTDTQYF. The DNA for the CDR3 is TGTGCCAGCAGTCCGGGACCGAGGCGAGGTTATACCGATACGCAGTATTTT.

This clonotype was observed a handful of times. This sequence joins TRBV27 and TRBJ2-2, with TRBD1 matching over 8 bases. Germline trimming cut 5 bases from V and 1 base from J; bases unmatched to any gene: 6. This CDR3 is built from 16 residues. The germline CDR1 and CDR2 sequences are MNHEY and SMNVEV (reference sequence). This chain's CDR3 is CASSIPDRVNTGELFF. For the CDR3, the DNA is TGTGCCAGCAGTATCCCGGACAGGGTGAACACCGGGGAGCTGTTTTTT.